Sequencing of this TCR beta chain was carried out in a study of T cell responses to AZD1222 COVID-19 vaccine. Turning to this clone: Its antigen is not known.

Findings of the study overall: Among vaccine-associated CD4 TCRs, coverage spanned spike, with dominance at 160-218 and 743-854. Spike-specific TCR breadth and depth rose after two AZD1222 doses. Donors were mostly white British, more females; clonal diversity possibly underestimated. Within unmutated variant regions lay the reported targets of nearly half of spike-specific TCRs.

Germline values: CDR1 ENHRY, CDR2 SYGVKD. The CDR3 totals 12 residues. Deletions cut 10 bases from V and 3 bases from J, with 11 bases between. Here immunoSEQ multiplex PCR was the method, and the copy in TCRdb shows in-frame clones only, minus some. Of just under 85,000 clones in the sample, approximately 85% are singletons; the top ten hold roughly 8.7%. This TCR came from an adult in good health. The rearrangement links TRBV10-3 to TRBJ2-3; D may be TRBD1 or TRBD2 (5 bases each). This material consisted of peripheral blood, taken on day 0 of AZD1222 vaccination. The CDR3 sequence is CATWDLTDTQYF. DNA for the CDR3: TGTGCCACCTGGGACCTTACAGATACGCAGTATTTT.